This T cell receptor (beta chain) was identified during a study of OX40 agonist ivuxolimab in advanced cancers. Overall study: The study reported partial responses in three patients: one hepatocellular carcinoma, two cutaneous melanoma.

Method: immunoSEQ multiplex PCR; TCRdb's copy keeps in-frame clones and lacks some. The sample has over 40,000 clones; about 86% are singletons. Drawing of blood for sampling happened at baseline, at cycle 4 day 1, and at cycle 7 day 1. This clone appeared once. Germline V gene lookup returns CDR1 SGHTA and CDR2 FQGNSA. Trimming stripped 7 bases from V and 5 bases from J, with 12 bases between. The CDR3 has 13 residues. The genes are TRBV7-2 and TRBJ2-1, with D uncertain. Sequenced here: CD4+ or CD8+ T cells sorted from blood, sampled in a trial of the OX40 agonist ivuxolimab. The receptor was isolated from an adult with an advanced solid tumor such as melanoma, head and neck, liver or kidney cancer. CDR3: CASNLNPDNEQFF. CDR3 bases: TGTGCCAGCAATTTAAATCCGGACAATGAGCAGTTCTTC.